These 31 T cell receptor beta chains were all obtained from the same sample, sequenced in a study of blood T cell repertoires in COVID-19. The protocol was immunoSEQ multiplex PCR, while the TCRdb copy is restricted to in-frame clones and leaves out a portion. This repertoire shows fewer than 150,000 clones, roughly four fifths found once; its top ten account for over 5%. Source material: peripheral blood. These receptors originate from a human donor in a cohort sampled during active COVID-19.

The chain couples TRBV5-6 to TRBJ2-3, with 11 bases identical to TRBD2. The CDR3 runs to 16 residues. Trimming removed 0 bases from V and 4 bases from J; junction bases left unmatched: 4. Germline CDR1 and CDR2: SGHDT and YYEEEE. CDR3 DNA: TGTGCCAGCAGCTTGGTAACTAGCGGGGGTGCAGATACGCAGTATTTT. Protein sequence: CASSLVTSGGADTQYF.

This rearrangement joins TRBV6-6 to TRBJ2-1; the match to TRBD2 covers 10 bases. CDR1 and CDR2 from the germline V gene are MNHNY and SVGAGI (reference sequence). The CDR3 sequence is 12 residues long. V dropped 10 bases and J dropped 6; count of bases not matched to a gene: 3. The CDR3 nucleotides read TGTGCCACATTAGCGGGGGGCAATGAGCAGTTCTTC. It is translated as CATLAGGNEQFF.

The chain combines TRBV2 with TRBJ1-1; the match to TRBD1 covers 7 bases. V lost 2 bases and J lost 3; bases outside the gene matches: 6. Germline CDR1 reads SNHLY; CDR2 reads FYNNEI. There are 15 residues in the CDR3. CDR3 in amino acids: CASSEQSQGDTEAFF. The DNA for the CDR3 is TGTGCCAGCAGTGAACAATCCCAGGGGGACACTGAAGCTTTCTTT.

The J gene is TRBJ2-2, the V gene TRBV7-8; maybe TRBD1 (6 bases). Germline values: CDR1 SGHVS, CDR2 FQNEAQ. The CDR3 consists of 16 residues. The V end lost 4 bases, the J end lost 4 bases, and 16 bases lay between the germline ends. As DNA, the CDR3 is TGTGCCAGCAGCTCTTCCGTGCGAGGGGGCACCGGGGAGCTGTTTTTT. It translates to CASSSSVRGGTGELFF.

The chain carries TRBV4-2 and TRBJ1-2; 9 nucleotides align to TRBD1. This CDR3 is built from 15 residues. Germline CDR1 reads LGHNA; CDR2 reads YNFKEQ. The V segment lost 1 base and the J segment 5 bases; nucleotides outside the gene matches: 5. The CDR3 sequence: CASSQVFGQGYGYTF. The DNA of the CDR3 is TGTGCCAGCAGCCAAGTCTTCGGACAGGGGTATGGCTACACCTTC.

The CDR3 here is CASSQDWTGAFLEQYF. In nucleotides, the CDR3 is TGCGCCAGCAGCCAAGATTGGACAGGGGCGTTCCTCGAGCAGTACTTC. The rearrangement joins TRBV4-3 to TRBJ2-7; TRBD1 aligns across 9 bases. CDR3 size: 16 residues. The junction had 9 bases not matched to a gene; V was cut back by 0 bases and J by 6 bases. Per germline, CDR1 LGHNA and CDR2 YSLEER.

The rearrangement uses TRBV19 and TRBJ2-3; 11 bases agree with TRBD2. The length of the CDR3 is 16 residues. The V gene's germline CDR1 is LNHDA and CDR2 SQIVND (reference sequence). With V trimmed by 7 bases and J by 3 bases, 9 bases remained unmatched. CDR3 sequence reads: CASTSLAGGRTDTQYF. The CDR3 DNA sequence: TGTGCCAGTACCTCCTTAGCGGGGGGGCGAACAGATACGCAGTATTTT.

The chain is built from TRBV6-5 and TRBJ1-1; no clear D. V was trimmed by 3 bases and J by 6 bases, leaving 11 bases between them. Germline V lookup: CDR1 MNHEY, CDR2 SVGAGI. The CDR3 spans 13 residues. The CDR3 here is CASSYFRGAEAFF. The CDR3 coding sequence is TGTGCCAGCAGTTATTTTCGGGGTGCTGAAGCTTTCTTT.

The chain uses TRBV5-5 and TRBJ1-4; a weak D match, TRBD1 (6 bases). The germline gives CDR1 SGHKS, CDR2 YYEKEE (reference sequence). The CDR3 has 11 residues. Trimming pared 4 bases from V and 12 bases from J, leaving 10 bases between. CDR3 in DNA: TGTGCCAGCAGCAACAGGGTCCAACTGTTTTTT. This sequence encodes CASSNRVQLFF.

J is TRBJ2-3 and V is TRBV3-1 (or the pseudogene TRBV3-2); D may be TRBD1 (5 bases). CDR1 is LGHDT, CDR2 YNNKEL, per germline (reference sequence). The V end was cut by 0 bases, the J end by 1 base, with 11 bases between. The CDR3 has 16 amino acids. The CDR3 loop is CASSQDLVTGTDTQYF. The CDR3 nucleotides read TGTGCCAGCAGCCAAGATCTGGTGACAGGCACAGATACGCAGTATTTT.

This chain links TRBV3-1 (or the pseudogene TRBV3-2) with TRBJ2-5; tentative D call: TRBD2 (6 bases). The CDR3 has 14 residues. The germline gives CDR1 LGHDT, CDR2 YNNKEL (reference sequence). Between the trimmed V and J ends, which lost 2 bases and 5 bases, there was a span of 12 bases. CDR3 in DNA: TGTGCCAGCAGCCAAACTAGCTATAGTGAGACCCAGTACTTC. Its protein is CASSQTSYSETQYF.

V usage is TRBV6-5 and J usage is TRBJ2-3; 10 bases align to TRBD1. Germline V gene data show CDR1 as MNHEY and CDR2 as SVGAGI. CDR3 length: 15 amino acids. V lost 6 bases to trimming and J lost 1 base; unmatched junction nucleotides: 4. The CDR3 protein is CASRGQGLGTDTQYF. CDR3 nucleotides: TGTGCCAGCAGGGGACAGGGGTTGGGCACAGATACGCAGTATTTT.

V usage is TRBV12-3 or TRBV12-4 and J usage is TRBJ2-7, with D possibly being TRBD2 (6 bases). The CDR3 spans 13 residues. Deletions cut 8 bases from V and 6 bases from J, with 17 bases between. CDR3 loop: CASLPGPGGEQYF. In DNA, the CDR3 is TGTGCCAGCCTTCCGGGTCCCGGGGGCGAGCAGTACTTC.

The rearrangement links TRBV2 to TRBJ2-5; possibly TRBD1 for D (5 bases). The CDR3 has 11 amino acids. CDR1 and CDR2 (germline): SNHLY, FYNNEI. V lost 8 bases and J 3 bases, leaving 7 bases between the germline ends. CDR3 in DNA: TGTGCCAGCTTCAGGGAAGAGACCCAGTACTTC. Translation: CASFREETQYF. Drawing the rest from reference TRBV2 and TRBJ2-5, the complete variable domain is EPEVTQTPSHQVTQMGQEVILRCVPISNHLYFYWYRQILGQKVEFLVSFYNNEISEKSEIFDDQFSVERPDGSNFTLKIRSTKLEDSAMYFCASFREETQYFGPGTRLLVL.

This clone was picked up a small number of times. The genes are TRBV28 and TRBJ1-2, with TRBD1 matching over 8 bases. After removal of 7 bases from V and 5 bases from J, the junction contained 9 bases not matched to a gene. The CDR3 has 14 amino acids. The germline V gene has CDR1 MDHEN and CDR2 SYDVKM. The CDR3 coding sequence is TGTGCCAGCACTCCAGGGACAGGAAAGTATGGCTACACCTTC. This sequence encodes CASTPGTGKYGYTF.

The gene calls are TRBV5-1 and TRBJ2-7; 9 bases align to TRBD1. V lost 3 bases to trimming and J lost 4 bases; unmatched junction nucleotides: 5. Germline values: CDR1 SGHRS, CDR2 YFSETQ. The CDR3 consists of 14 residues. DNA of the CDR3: TGCGCCAGCAGCTCGACAGGGGGAGGGTACGAGCAGTACTTC. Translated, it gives CASSSTGGGYEQYF. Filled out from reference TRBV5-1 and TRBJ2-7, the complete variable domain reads KAGVTQTPRYLIKTRGQQVTLSCSPISGHRSVSWYQQTPGQGLQFLFEYFSETQRNKGNFPGRFSGRQFSNSRSEMNVSTLELGDSALYLCASSSTGGGYEQYFGPGTRLTVT.

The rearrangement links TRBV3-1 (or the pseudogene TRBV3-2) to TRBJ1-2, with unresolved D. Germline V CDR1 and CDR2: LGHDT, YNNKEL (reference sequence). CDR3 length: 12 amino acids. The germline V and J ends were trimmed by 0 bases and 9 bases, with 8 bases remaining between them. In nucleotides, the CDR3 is TGTGCCAGCAGCCAAGACGCGGTCAGCTACACCTTC. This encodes CASSQDAVSYTF.

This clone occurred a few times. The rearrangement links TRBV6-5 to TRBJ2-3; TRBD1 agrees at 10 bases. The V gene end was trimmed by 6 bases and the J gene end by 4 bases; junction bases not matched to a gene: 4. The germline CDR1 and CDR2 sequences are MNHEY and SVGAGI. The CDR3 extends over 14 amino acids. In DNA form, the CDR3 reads TGTGCCAGCAGCGGGACAGGGGAGTCAGATACGCAGTATTTT. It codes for CASSGTGESDTQYF.

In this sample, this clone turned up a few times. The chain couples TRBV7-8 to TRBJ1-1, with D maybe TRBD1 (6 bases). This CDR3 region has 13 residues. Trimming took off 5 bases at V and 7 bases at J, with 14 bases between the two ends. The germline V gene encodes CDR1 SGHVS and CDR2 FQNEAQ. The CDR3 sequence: CASSLLQGYEAFF. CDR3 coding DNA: TGTGCCAGCAGCCTACTACAGGGTTATGAAGCTTTCTTT.

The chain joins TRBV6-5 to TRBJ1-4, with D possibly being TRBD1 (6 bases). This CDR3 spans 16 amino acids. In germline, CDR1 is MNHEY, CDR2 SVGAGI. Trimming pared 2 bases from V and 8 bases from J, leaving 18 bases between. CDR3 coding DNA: TGTGCCAGCAGTTACGTAGGGGGGAGCGGGAAAGAAAAACTGTTTTTT. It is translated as CASSYVGGSGKEKLFF.

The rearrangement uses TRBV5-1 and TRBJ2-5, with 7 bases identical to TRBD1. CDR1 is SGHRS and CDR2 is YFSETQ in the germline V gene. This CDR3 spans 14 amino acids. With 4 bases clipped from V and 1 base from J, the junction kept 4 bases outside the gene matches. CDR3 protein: CASSRTGTQETQYF. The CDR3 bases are TGCGCCAGCAGCAGGACAGGAACCCAAGAGACCCAGTACTTC.

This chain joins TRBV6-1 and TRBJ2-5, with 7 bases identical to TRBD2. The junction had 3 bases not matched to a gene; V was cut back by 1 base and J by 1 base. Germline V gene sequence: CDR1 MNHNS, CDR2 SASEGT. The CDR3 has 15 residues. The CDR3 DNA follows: TGTGCCAGCAGTGAAGATCCGGGGGGCCAAGAGACCCAGTACTTC. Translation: CASSEDPGGQETQYF.

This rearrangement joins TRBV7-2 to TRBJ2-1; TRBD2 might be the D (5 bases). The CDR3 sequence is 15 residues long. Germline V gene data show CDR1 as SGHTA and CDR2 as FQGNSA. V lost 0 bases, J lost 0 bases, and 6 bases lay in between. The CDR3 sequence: CASSLAGSSYNEQFF. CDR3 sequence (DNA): TGTGCCAGCAGCTTAGCGGGGAGCTCCTACAATGAGCAGTTCTTC. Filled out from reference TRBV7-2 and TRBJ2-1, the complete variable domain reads GAGVSQSPSNKVTEKGKDVELRCDPISGHTALYWYRQSLGQGLEFLIYFQGNSAPDKSGLPSDRFSAERTGGSVSTLTIQRTQQEDSAVYLCASSLAGSSYNEQFFGPGTRLTVL.

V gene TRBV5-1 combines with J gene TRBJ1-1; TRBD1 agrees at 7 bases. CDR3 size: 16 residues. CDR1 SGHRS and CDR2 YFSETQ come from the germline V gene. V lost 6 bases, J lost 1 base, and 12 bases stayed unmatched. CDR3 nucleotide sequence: TGCGCCAGCACCTCCTTAGACAGGGACGGGAACACTGAAGCTTTCTTT. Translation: CASTSLDRDGNTEAFF.

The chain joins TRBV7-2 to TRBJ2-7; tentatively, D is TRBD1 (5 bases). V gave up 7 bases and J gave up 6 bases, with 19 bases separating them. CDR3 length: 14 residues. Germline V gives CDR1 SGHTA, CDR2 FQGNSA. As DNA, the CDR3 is TGTGCCAGCACTTCCGGCAGGGCTATAGGCGAGCAGTACTTC. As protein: CASTSGRAIGEQYF.

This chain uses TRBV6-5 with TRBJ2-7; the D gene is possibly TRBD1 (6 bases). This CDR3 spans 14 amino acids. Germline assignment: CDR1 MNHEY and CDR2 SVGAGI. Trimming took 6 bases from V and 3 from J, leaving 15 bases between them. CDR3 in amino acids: CASRARGQHYEQYF. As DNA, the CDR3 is TGTGCCAGCAGAGCACGTGGACAGCACTACGAGCAGTACTTC.

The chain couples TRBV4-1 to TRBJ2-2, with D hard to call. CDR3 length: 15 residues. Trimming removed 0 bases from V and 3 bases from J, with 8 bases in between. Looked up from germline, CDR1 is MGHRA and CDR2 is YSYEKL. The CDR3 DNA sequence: TGCGCCAGCAGCCAAGATCAGGTGTACACCGGGGAGCTGTTTTTT. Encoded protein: CASSQDQVYTGELFF.

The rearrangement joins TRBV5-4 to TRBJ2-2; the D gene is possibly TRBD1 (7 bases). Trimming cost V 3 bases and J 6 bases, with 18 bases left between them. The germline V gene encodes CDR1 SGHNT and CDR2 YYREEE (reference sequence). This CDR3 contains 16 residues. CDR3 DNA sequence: TGTGCCAGCAGCTCGCAAGGAGGGGGCAGGGCCGGGGAGCTGTTTTTT. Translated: CASSSQGGGRAGELFF.

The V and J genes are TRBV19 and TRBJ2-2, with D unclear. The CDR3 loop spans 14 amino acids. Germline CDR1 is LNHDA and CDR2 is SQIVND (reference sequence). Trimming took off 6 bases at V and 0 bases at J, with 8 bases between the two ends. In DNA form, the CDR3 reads TGTGCCAGTAGGGATAGCCCGAACACCGGGGAGCTGTTTTTT. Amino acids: CASRDSPNTGELFF.

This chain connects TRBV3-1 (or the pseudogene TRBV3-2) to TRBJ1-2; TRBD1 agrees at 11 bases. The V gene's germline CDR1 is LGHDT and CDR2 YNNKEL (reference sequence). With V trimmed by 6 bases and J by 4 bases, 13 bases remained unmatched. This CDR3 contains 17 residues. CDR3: CASRPRDRGLSSYGYTF. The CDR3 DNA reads TGTGCCAGCAGACCACGGGACAGGGGGTTGAGTAGCTATGGCTACACCTTC.

Here the CDR3 DNA reads TGTGCCAGCAGACCCCCAATAAGGGGAGGGCATCAGCCCCAGCATTTT. It is translated as CASRPPIRGGHQPQHF. The chain uses TRBV28 and TRBJ1-5, with TRBD1 as a possible D gene (5 bases). Trimming stripped 6 bases from V and 5 bases from J, with 20 bases between. This CDR3 has 16 amino acids. Germline CDR1 MDHEN, CDR2 SYDVKM.